The text below deals with one T cell receptor (beta chain). The CDR3 extends over 15 amino acids. The J segment lost 5 bases and the V segment lost 6 bases, leaving 7 bases of the junction unmatched. The germline V gene encodes CDR1 MNHEY and CDR2 SVGAGI. Authors' methods: By means of reference gene primer amplification, nucleated cell counts were estimated. Using immunoSEQ multiplex PCR, the repertoire was profiled, and TCRdb retains in-frame clones only, with some absent. V and J calls and clone size are copied from that table; D and trimming were computed from the DNA. The top ten hold approximately 5% of the sample, which has 130,000 to 150,000 clones, more than 70% seen once. The data were obtained in a study of blood T cell repertoires in COVID-19. At the level of the study: Samples taken during acute and convalescent COVID-19 were collected in the United States, Italy and Spain. In each case, the material was cDNA or gDNA derived from T cells, B-cell-depleted T cells, or PBMCs.

The sequence was collected from a woman aged 50 to 60 with acute or convalescent COVID-19. The V call is TRBV6-5, the J call TRBJ2-5, with 12 positions matching TRBD1. The specimen was peripheral blood. CDR3 in amino acids: CASRPGTGGWETQYF. The DNA for the CDR3 is TGTGCCAGCAGACCCGGGACAGGGGGCTGGGAGACCCAGTACTTC.